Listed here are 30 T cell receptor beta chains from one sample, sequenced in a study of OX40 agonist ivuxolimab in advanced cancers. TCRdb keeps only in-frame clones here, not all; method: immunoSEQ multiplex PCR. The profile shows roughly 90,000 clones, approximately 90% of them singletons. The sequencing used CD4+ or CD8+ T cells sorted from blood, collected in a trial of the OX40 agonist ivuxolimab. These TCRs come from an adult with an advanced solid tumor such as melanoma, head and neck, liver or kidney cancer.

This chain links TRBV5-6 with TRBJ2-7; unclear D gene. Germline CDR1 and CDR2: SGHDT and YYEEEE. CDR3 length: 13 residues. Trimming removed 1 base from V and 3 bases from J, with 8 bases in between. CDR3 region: CASSLYGVYEQYF. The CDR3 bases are TGTGCCAGCAGCTTGTATGGTGTCTACGAGCAGTACTTC. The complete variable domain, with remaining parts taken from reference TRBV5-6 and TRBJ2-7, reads DAGVTQSPTHLIKTRGQQVTLRCSPKSGHDTVSWYQQALGQGPQFIFQYYEEEERQRGNFPDRFSGHQFPNYSSELNVNALLLGDSALYLCASSLYGVYEQYFGPGTRLTVT.

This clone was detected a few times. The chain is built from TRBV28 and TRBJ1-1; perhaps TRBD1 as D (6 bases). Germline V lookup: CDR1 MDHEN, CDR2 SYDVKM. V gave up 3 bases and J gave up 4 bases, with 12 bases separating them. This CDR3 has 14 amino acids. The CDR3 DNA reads TGTGCCAGCAGTTTTGACAGGTGGGCCACTGAAGCTTTCTTT. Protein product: CASSFDRWATEAFF.

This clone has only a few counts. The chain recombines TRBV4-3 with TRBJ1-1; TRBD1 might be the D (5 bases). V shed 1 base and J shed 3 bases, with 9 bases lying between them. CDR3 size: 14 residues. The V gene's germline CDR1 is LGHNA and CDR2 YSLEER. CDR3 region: CASSQAQDHTEAFF. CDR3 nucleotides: TGCGCCAGCAGCCAAGCACAGGATCACACTGAAGCTTTCTTT.

DNA for the CDR3: TGCGCCAGCAGCCAGGGTCTAGCGGGAGTAGACGCGAACACCGGGGAGCTGTTTTTT. This sequence encodes CASSQGLAGVDANTGELFF. The chain couples TRBV4-1 to TRBJ2-2; TRBD2 aligns across 10 bases. J was trimmed by 0 bases and V by 3 bases; bases with no gene match: 10. There are 19 residues in the CDR3. Germline loops: CDR1 MGHRA, CDR2 YSYEKL.

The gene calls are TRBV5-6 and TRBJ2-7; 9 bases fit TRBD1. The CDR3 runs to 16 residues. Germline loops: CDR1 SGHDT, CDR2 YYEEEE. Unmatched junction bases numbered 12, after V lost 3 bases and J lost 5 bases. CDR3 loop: CASSWGTGTGNDEQYF. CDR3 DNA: TGTGCCAGCAGCTGGGGGACCGGGACAGGGAACGACGAGCAGTACTTC.

This CDR3 is CASGNRNQPQHF. The DNA of the CDR3 is TGTGCCAGCGGAAATCGCAATCAGCCCCAGCATTTT. The chain has TRBV7-2 and TRBJ1-5; D is ambiguous. CDR3 length: 12 residues. V lost 8 bases and J 2 bases, leaving 7 bases between the germline ends. The germline gives CDR1 SGHTA, CDR2 FQGNSA.

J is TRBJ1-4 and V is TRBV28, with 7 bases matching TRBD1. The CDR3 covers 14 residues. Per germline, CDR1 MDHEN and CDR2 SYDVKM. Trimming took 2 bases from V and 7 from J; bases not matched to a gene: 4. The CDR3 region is CASSLAGTAEKLFF. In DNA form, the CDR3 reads TGTGCCAGCAGTTTAGCTGGGACAGCTGAAAAACTGTTTTTT.

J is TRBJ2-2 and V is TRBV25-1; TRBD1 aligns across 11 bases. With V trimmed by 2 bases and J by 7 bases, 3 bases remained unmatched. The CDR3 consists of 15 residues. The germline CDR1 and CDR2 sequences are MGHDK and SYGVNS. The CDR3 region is CASSERTGGFGELFF. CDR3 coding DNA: TGTGCCAGCAGTGAAAGGACAGGGGGCTTCGGGGAGCTGTTTTTT.

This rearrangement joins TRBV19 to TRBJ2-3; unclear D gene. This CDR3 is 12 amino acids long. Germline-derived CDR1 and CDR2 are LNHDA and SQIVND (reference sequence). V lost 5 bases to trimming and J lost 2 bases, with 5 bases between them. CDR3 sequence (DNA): TGTGCCAGTAGTGCCTACACAGATACGCAGTATTTT. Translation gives CASSAYTDTQYF.

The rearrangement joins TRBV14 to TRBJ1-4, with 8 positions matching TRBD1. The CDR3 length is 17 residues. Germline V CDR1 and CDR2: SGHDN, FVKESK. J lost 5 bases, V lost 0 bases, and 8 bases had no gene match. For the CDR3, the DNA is TGTGCCAGCAGCCAAGATAAGCGGACAGGGTGGAATGAAAAACTGTTTTTT. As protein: CASSQDKRTGWNEKLFF.

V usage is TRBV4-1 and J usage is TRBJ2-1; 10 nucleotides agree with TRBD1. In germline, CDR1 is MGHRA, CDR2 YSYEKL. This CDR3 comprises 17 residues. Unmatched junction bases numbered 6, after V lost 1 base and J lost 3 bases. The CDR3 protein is CASSQGQGQGGYNEQFF. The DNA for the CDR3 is TGCGCCAGCAGCCAAGGTCAAGGACAGGGGGGCTACAATGAGCAGTTCTTC.

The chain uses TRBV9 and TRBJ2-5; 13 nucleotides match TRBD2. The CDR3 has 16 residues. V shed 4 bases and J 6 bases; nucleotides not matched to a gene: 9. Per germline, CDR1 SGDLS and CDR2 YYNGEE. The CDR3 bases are TGTGCCAGCAGCAAAGGACTAGCGGGAGCTTGGAAGACCCAGTACTTC. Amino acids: CASSKGLAGAWKTQYF.

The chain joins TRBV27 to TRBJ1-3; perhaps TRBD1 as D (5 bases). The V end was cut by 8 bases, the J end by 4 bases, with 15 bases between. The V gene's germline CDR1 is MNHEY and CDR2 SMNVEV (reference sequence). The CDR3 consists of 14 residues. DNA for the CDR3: TGTGCCAGCCCATCTGTGGGGGTCGGAAACACCATATATTTT. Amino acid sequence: CASPSVGVGNTIYF.

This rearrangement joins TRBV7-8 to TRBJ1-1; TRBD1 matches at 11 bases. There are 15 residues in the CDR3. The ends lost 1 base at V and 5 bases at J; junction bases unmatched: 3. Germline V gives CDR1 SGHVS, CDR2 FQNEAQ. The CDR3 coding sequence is TGTGCCAGCAGCTTAGATGGGACAGGGGGGACTGAAGCTTTCTTT. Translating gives CASSLDGTGGTEAFF.

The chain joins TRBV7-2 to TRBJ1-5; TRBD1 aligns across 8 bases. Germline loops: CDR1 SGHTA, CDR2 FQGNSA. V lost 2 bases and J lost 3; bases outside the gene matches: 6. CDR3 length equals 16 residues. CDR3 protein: CASSLSGGADNQPQHF. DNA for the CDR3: TGTGCCAGCAGCTTATCAGGGGGCGCGGACAATCAGCCCCAGCATTTT.

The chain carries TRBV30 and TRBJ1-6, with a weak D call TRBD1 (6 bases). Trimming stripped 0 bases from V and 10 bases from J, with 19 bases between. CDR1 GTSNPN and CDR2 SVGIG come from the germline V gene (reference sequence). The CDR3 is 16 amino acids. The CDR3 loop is CAWSVRGTRDSSPLHF. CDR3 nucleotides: TGTGCCTGGAGTGTAAGGGGGACTCGGGATTCCTCACCCCTCCACTTT.

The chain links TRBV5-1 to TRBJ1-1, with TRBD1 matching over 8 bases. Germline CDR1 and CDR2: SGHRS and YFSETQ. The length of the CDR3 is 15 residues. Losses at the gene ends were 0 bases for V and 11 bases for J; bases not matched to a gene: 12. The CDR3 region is CASSLAGQESGAAFF. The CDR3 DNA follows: TGCGCCAGCAGCTTGGCGGGACAGGAATCGGGGGCTGCTTTCTTT.

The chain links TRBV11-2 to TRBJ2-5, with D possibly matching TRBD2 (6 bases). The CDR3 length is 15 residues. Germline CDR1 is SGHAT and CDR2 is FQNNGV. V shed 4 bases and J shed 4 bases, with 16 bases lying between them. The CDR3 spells CASSSHSPGGETQYF. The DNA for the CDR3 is TGTGCCAGCAGCTCCCACTCCCCCGGGGGAGAGACCCAGTACTTC. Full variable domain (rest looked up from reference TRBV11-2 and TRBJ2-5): EAGVAQSPRYKIIEKRQSVAFWCNPISGHATLYWYQQILGQGPKLLIQFQNNGVVDDSQLPKDRFSAERLKGVDSTLKIQPAKLEDSAVYLCASSSHSPGGETQYFGPGTRLLVL.

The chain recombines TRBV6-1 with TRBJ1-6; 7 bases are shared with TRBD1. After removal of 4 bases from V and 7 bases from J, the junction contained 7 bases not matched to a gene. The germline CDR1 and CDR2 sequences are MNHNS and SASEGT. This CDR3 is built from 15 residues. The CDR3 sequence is CASSVVPGQNSPLHF. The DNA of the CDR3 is TGTGCCAGCAGTGTGGTCCCGGGACAGAATTCACCCCTCCACTTT.

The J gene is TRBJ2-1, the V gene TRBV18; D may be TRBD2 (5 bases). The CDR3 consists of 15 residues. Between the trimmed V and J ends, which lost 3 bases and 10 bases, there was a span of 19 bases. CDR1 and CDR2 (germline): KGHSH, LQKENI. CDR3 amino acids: CASSPTTSVFGEQFF. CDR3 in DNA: TGTGCCAGCTCACCTACTACTAGTGTATTCGGGGAGCAGTTCTTC. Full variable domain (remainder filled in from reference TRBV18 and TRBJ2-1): NAGVMQNPRHLVRRRGQEARLRCSPMKGHSHVYWYRQLPEEGLKFMVYLQKENIIDESGMPKERFSAEFPKEGPSILRIQQVVRGDSAAYFCASSPTTSVFGEQFFGPGTRLTVL.

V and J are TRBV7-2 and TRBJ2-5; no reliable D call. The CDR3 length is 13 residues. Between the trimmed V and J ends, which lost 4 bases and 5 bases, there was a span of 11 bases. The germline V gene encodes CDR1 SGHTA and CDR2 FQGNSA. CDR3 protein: CASSSTAMETQYF. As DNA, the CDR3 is TGTGCCAGCAGCTCGACCGCTATGGAGACCCAGTACTTC.

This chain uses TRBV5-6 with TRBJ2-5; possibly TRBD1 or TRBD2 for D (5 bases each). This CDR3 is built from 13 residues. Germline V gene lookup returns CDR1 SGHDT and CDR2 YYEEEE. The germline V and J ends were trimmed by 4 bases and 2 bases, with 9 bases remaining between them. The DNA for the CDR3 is TGTGCCAGCAGCCAGGGACGGCAAGAGACCCAGTACTTC. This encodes CASSQGRQETQYF. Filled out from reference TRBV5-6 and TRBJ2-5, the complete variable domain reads DAGVTQSPTHLIKTRGQQVTLRCSPKSGHDTVSWYQQALGQGPQFIFQYYEEEERQRGNFPDRFSGHQFPNYSSELNVNALLLGDSALYLCASSQGRQETQYFGPGTRLLVL.

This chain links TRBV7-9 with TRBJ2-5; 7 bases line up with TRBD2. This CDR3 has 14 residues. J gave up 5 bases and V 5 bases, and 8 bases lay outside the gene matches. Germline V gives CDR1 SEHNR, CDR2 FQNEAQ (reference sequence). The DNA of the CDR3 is TGTGCCAGCAGCCCCCGAGCGGGAAGGGAGACCCAGTACTTC. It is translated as CASSPRAGRETQYF.

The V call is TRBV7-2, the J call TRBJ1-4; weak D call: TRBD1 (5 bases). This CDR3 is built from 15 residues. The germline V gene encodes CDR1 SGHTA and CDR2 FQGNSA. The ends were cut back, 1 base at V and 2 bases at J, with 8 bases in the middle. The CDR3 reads CASSLEGLTNEKLFF. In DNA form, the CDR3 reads TGTGCCAGCAGCTTAGAGGGACTGACTAATGAAAAACTGTTTTTT. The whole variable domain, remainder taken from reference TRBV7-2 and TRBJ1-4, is GAGVSQSPSNKVTEKGKDVELRCDPISGHTALYWYRQSLGQGLEFLIYFQGNSAPDKSGLPSDRFSAERTGGSVSTLTIQRTQQEDSAVYLCASSLEGLTNEKLFFGSGTQLSVL.

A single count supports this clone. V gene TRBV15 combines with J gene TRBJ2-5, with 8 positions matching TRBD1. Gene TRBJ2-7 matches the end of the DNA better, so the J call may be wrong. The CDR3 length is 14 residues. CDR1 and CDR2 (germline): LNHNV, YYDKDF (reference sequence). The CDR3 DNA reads TGTGCCACCAGCAGAGCACAGGGGGGATTCGAGCAGTACTTC. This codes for CATSRAQGGFEQYF.

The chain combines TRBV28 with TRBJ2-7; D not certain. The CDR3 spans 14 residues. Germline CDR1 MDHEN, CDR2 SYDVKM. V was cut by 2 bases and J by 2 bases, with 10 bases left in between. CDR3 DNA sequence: TGTGCCAGCAGTTTACCCCAGAAAACCTACGAGCAGTACTTC. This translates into CASSLPQKTYEQYF.

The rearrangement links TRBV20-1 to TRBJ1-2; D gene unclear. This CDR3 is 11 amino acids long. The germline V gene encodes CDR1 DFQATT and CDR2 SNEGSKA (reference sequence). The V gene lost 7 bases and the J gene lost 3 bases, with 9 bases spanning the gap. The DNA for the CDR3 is TGCAGTGTAAGTAGGGACTATGGCTACACCTTC. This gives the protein CSVSRDYGYTF.

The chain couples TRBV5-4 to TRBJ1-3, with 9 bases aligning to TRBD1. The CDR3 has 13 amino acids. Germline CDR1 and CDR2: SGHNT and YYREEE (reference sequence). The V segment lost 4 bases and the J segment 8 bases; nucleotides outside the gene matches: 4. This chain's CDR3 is CASSAGQGDTIYF. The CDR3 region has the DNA TGTGCCAGCAGCGCGGGACAGGGAGACACCATATATTTT.

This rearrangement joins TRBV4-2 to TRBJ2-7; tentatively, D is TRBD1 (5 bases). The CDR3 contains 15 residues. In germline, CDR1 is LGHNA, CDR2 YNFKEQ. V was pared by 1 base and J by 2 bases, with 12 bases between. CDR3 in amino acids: CASSQAYRSAYEQYF. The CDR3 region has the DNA TGTGCCAGCAGCCAAGCATACAGGTCCGCCTACGAGCAGTACTTC.

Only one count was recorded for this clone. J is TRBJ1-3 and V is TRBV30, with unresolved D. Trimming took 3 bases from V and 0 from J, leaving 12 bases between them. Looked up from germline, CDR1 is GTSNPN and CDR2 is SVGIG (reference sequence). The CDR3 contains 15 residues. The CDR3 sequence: CAWSGPALSGNTIYF. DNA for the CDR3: TGTGCCTGGAGCGGGCCGGCTCTCTCTGGAAACACCATATATTTT. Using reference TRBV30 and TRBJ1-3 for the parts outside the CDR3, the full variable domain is SQTIHQWPATLVQPVGSPLSLECTVEGTSNPNLYWYRQAAGRGLQLLFYSVGIGQISSEVPQNLSASRPQDRQFILSSKKLLLSDSGFYLCAWSGPALSGNTIYFGEGSWLTVV.